This TCR beta chain was retrieved from a study of shared clonotypes between healthy human individuals (dated by TCRdb to the early 2020s). Looking at the study overall: Two women and a few men aged 18 to 49 years were included in the cohort. For each donor, CD4 naive and CD4 memory were each run on three plates, CD8 naive on two plates, and CD8 memory on one plate. To estimate repertoire size and how much clonotypes are shared between individuals, the study performed deep sequencing of blood TCR repertoires from a few healthy adults. Libraries were prepared and TCR repertoires were sequenced by different laboratories using diverse techniques, in order to increase sequencing depth and limit assay-specific biases. Per donor, leukapheresis produced somewhere between about 0.94 and 8.9 billion PBMCs. Broader findings and caveats from the paper: Higher generation probabilities were observed for clonotypes shared by all four sorted-subset donors than for non-shared clonotypes. Larger estimated clonotype richness was generally found for naive subsets than for memory subsets. Pairwise subsampling led to the expectation that sequencing depth would affect the degree of clonotype sharing among donors. Incomplete sequencing was indicated by rarefaction of sorted-subset datasets, despite the large sequencing depth. When four donors were compared, the shared fraction of clonotypes was around 5.1% for naive CD4, 3.5% to 4% for naive CD8, about 2.4% for memory CD4, and under 0.5% for memory CD8. The small number of donors limited the genetic and exposure-history diversity represented. Sampling was restricted to blood, and TCR repertoires in tissue are likely to differ from TCR repertoires in blood.

Using the deep immunoSEQ assay, multiplex PCR amplified TCR CDR3 regions from genomic DNA. For each cell subset, the extracted genomic DNA was distributed evenly across all wells of several immunoSEQ 96-well plates, and each plate served as one replicate. For sorted subsets, roughly 200 ng genomic DNA, equal to approximately 30,000 T cell genomes, was loaded into each replicate PCR. The purified libraries were quantified using a Qubit 3.0 fluorometer, sized with a Bioanalyzer 2100, and then quantified again using the KAPA Library Quantification kit. A separate single-read 150-cycle Illumina NextSeq 550 flow cell was used to sequence each immunoSEQ 96-well plate. Concerning the study's data processing: Because the immunoSEQ output held only junctional sequences and lacked quality scores, the filtering could not match the filtering applied to full-length reads. Sequences were annotated with PyIR, a Python wrapper for IgBLAST v1.9, and V/J genes and CDR3 were assigned using IMGT germline references. Reads with weak V/J assignments (E-value above 1e-6), missing CDR3, stop codons, out-of-frame junctions, or ambiguous translated residues were removed. V3J clonotypes were defined as sequences sharing the same inferred V gene, J gene, and CDR3 amino acid sequence. Percentage overlap between repertoires was calculated by dividing the number of shared unique clonotypes by the size of the smaller repertoire. Repertoire richness was assessed with RTK rarefaction, the Chao1 estimator, and Recon v2.1 estimates of unobserved clonotypes. Generation probabilities were computed with OLGA for all TCRbeta clonotypes obtained by the gDNA method from several donors. TCRdb's version of the immuneACCESS table is confined to in-frame rearrangements and falls short of the full clone set. An unresolved V gene accounts for under half of the shortfall where checked; the remainder is of unknown origin. V, J and clone size reflect that table, while D and trimming were determined from the DNA. This sample gives hundreds of thousands of clones in total; approximately 96% of them show up just once. 0.11% of the sample lies in the top ten.

CD8 naive samples consisted of CD45RO-negative cells that were positively selected for CCR7, yielding a CD45RA+CCR7+ population without TemRA cells. The donors were healthy, HIV-negative adults with no recently reported acute infections or vaccinations. Only Caucasian adults living in Nashville, Tennessee, USA were represented among the donors. Blood was obtained by leukapheresis, after which PBMCs were separated by Ficoll-Histopaque density gradient centrifugation and cryopreserved in liquid nitrogen vapor phase. Analytical flow cytometry was used to check the purity and quantity of each magnetically sorted T cell population. Each sorted fraction had its genomic DNA isolated and then quantified by UV absorbance on a Nanodrop 2000c. The CDR3 runs 20 residues from the cysteine to the phenylalanine. Just the 60-base CDR3 DNA is kept, in frame starting at base 1. V loses 1 base at its end and J loses 2 bases; junction bases beyond the gene matches: 15. CDR1 SNHLY and CDR2 FYNNEI were looked up in the germline V gene.

A remark on this clone: Its specific antigen is unknown. Base quality data are lacking; no much larger clone is found one base away.

Sequencing was performed on naive CD8+ T cells sorted from blood. The meaning of the sample's cell subset or site label: CD45RA+CCR7+. This chain is built from TRBV2 and TRBJ2-3, and 10 bases in between align with TRBD1. The receptor was derived from a woman aged 25 to 45 in good health. The encoded CDR3 is CASSEVWDRGHQAYTDTQYF. The DNA reads TGTGCCAGCAGTGAAGTTTGGGACAGGGGCCATCAGGCCTACACAGATACGCAGTATTTT.